This T cell receptor beta chain was captured in a study of cytomegalovirus exposure and HLA in healthy donors (dated by TCRdb to about 2017). Context from the whole study: A later analysis indicated that the roughly 130 validation repertoires were generated on the platform also employed for the 650 to 850 repertoires of the first cohort. The study aimed to test whether cataloging public T cell receptors could reveal signatures of past pathogen exposure. A separate validation cohort of approximately 130 different subjects was used in addition to the approximately 700-subject first cohort. The study combined high-throughput TCR immunosequencing, statistical association of individual TCRs with disease status, and machine learning to predict cytomegalovirus infection status.

Library generation was performed with the immunoSEQ multiplex PCR assay. Under the source paper's analysis protocol: A statistical classification framework was built to diagnose cytomegalovirus status from the catalog of TCR beta chain sequences. The table was pulled from immuneACCESS by TCRdb, which kept in-frame rearrangements only. Such tables lose some clones; where checked, under half of the loss comes from unresolved V genes, and the rest has no known cause. The V and J calls and clone size were taken over from that table, and D and trimming were inferred from the DNA. Present in this sample are 150,000 to 200,000 clones, roughly 89% of which were seen just once. The top ten clones comprise 4% to 4.5% of the sample. With regard to this clone: Its recognized antigen is unknown. The input lacks base qualities; no much larger clone sits a single base away.

Based on the germline V gene, the CDR1 and CDR2 sequences are SGHRS and YFSETQ. The germline V end is reduced by 4 bases and the J end by 7 bases; junction bases left unmatched: 13. Its CDR3 holds 16 amino acids, cysteine through phenylalanine. The kept DNA is CDR3 alone, 48 bases in frame from the first base. The paper as a whole reports these results and caveats: Of the cluster scores, 85% to 95% were above 0 in a later analysis, which found that TCRs clustered in the first cohort also tended to co-occur in the 110 or so validation repertoires. The authors suggested that the approach could potentially be extended to other disease states and immunological phenotypes. Most TCR sequences were observed very rarely across donors, whereas some public TCRs were present in many individuals. A later analysis lacked HLA typing for the validation cohort, so it scored co-occurrence in that cohort across all 130 or so repertoires. The study gave a list of some 150 TCR beta chains associated with cytomegalovirus. In vitro tests confirmed that a few of the cytomegalovirus-associated TCR beta chains recognize cytomegalovirus antigens. Cytomegalovirus status was reported to be diagnosed by the classifier with high specificity and sensitivity in both the original and validation cohorts.

The donors were included in the validation cohort of 120 subjects, a group kept apart from the roughly 670-subject first cohort. Sequencing was performed on PBMCs. The V and J segments used are TRBV5-1 and TRBJ2-2, with 7 junctional bases fitting TRBD2. This receptor was obtained from a man in his late teens or twenties in good health and CMV-seropositive. The sequenced DNA: TGCGCCAGCAGCCATTCGCAGCGGGATAAGGGCGGGGAGCTGTTTTTT. This gives the protein CASSHSQRDKGGELFF.